This T cell receptor (beta chain) was documented in a study of regulatory T cells in long-lasting Graves disease (dated by TCRdb to 2020 to 2023). Describing the broader study: In the newly diagnosed Graves' disease group, patients had been taking antithyroid drugs for less than 3 months. This study used TCR sequencing and RNA sequencing of peripheral blood to compare persistent Graves' disease patients against newly diagnosed Graves' disease patients. The study was conducted in China and was registered as a clinical trial. A total of around 35 samples underwent TCR sequencing, from around 13 patients with persistent Graves' disease and 20 patients with newly diagnosed Graves' disease. Results and caveats for the whole study, not just this receptor: Only peripheral blood was studied, because thyroid tissue, the primary lesion, was inaccessible. Only the TCR beta chain was sequenced and analyzed. The authors noted that the small sample size was a limitation that may lower accuracy. Preferential use of TRBV28, TRBJ1-2 and TRBJ2-5 was observed in persistent disease, whereas TRBV20-1 and TRBJ2-1 were favored in newly diagnosed disease. Compared with newly diagnosed patients, persistent Graves' disease patients had lower TCR Shannon entropy and fewer highly expanded clones, which suggests clonal expansion. More public clonotypes were shared among persistent patients (2,741) than among newly diagnosed patients (966).

What the time point label conveys for this sample: newly diagnosed GD, antithyroid drugs for less than 3 months. RNA was extracted from PBMCs in TRIzol for both TCR sequencing and RNA sequencing. The diagnosis of Graves' disease was made according to American Thyroid Association guidelines. Patients for the study were recruited at an endocrinology department in Xi'an, China. Each patient gave 9 to 10 milliliters of peripheral blood, collected in an EDTA anticoagulant tube. PBMCs were isolated by Ficoll Paque Plus density gradient separation without further T cell sorting. An Agilent 2100 Bioanalyzer and agarose gel were used to assess RNA quality, and a NanoDrop 2000 was used to measure RNA concentration. This clonotype was detected ten times or more. Which antigen it targets is not known. Within one base of it there is no much larger clone, and no base qualities were kept. Library preparation was by multiplex PCR. Sequencing relied on an Illumina HiSeq 4000. To build TCR beta libraries, CDR3 regions were amplified by Arm-PCR using iRepertoire HTBI primers. Before sequencing, the PCR products underwent gel purification. On the authors' methods: Gene usage analysis of CDR3 amino acid clonotypes relied on the approximately 62 TRBV and 15 or so TRBJ segments identified across samples. Filtered high-quality paired reads were merged into contigs using COPE and FqMerger. Contigs were aligned with BLAST to IMGT TRBV, TRBD and TRBJ reference genes, and CDR3 was defined per IMGT. Clonotypes above 0.1% frequency were classified as highly expanded clones. Shannon entropy was used to measure repertoire diversity, and the Gini coefficient was used to measure V-J evenness. Clonotypes shared by more than one individual were considered public. TCRdb reworked the public reads: Q25 trimming with fastp, MiXCR clone assembly, productive beta chains retained. Entries that share a CDR3 protein sequence are merged under the most common genes and DNA. The V and J calls follow TCRdb's processing rather than the paper's. The sample records 250,000 or so distinct CDR3 sequences, 20% to 25% of which are singletons. Approximately 15% of the sample rests with the top ten.

Via the germline V gene, CDR1 is LGHNA and CDR2 YNFKEQ. Trimming removed 0 bases from V and 7 bases from J, leaving 6 bases between the germline ends. The CDR3 starts with the cysteine, ends with the phenylalanine, and has 13 residues. Only the CDR3 region is kept as DNA, spanning 39 bases read in frame from base 1. The sequence was obtained from a female donor with Graves disease. The sample consisted of peripheral blood mononuclear cells (PBMCs), taken at new diagnosis, from a patient treated with antithyroid drugs. The chain is encoded by TRBV4-2 joined to TRBJ2-2; no D segment can be confidently identified. The nucleotide sequence reads TGTGCCAGCAGCCAAGAGAATGGCGGGGAGCTGTTTTTT. This codes for CASSQENGGELFF.